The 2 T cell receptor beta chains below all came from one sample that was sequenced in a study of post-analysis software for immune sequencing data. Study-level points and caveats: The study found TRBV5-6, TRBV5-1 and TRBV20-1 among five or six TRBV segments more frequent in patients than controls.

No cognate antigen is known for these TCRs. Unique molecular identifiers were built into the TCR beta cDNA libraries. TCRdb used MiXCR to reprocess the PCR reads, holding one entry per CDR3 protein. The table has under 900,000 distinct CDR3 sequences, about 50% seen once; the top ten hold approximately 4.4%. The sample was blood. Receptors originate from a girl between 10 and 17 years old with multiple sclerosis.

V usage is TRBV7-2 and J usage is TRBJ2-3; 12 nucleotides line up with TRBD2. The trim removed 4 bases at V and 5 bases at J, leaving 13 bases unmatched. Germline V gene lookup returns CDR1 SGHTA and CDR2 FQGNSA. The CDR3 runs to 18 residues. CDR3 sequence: CASSSRRTSGTSRDTQYF. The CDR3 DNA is TGTGCCAGCAGCTCAAGGCGGACTAGCGGGACCTCACGAGATACGCAGTATTTT.

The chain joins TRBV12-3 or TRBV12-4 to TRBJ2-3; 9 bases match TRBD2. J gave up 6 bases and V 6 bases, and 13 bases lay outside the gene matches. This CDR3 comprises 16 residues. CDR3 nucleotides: TGTGCCAGCAGCCTAGGGCTAGCGGGGCCCCCCGATACGCAGTATTTT. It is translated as CASSLGLAGPPDTQYF.